The rows below give T cell receptor beta chains drawn from one sample of a study of blood T cell repertoires in COVID-19. Libraries were prepared by immunoSEQ multiplex PCR; TCRdb keeps only in-frame clonotypes and omits some of them. This sample has tens of thousands of clones, with 92% found just once. Source material: peripheral blood. Receptors were obtained from a man aged 50 to 59 with active COVID-19. Both conserved end residues are part of each CDR3. Each record gives: V gene, CDR3 length, clone size, D gene, J gene, CDR3 protein, CDR3 DNA. The D gene is left open where the match is weak. Expanded clones get a size class; other rows say once, few or many, or leave the size out.

V: TRBV3-1/TRBV3-2; length: 14; size: NA; D: NA; J: TRBJ2-1; CDR3: CASSRLIGTSEQFF; DNA: TGTGCCAGCAGCCGCCTCATCGGGACAAGTGAGCAGTTCTTC
V: TRBV10-3; length: 15; size: NA; D: TRBD2; J: TRBJ2-1; CDR3: CAIRRSGSSYNEQFF; DNA: TGTGCCATCAGGAGAAGCGGGAGCTCCTACAATGAGCAGTTCTTC
V: TRBV27; length: 16; size: NA; D: TRBD2; J: TRBJ2-5; CDR3: CASSLTGGTTQVTQYF; DNA: TGTGCCAGCAGTTTAACGGGAGGGACGACCCAAGTAACCCAGTACTTC
V: TRBV12-3/TRBV12-4; length: 11; size: NA; D: NA; J: TRBJ2-5; CDR3: CASSSRETQYF; DNA: TGTGCCAGCAGTTCCCGGGAGACCCAGTACTTC
V: TRBV30; length: 13; size: NA; D: TRBD1; J: TRBJ1-1; CDR3: CAWSSTGGTEAFF; DNA: TGTGCCTGGAGTTCCACAGGGGGCACTGAAGCTTTCTTT
V: TRBV9; length: 14; size: once; D: NA; J: TRBJ1-5; CDR3: CASSVGDNNQPQHF; DNA: TGTGCCAGCAGCGTAGGGGACAACAATCAGCCCCAGCATTTT
V: TRBV6-1; length: 12; size: few; D: NA; J: TRBJ1-2; CDR3: CASSDRNYGYTF; DNA: TGTGCCAGCAGTGACAGGAACTATGGCTACACCTTC
V: TRBV27; length: 15; size: NA; D: NA; J: TRBJ2-7; CDR3: CASSFSRYGEYEQYF; DNA: TGTGCCAGCAGTTTTTCGCGCTACGGGGAATACGAGCAGTACTTC
V: TRBV7-9; length: 16; size: NA; D: NA; J: TRBJ1-3; CDR3: CASSLATGSSGNTIYF; DNA: TGTGCCAGCAGCTTGGCCACGGGGAGCTCTGGAAACACCATATATTTT
V: TRBV6-5; length: 11; size: NA; D: NA; J: TRBJ2-1; CDR3: CASTQDNEQFF; DNA: TGTGCCAGCACGCAGGACAATGAGCAGTTCTTC
V: TRBV11-2; length: 14; size: once; D: NA; J: TRBJ1-5; CDR3: CASSLDLGGQPQHF; DNA: TGTGCCAGCAGCTTAGATCTAGGAGGCCAGCCCCAGCATTTT
V: TRBV27; length: 14; size: NA; D: TRBD2; J: TRBJ2-1; CDR3: CASTPSGSYNEQFF; DNA: TGTGCCAGCACCCCTAGCGGGTCCTACAATGAGCAGTTCTTC
V: TRBV5-1; length: 15; size: once; D: NA; J: TRBJ1-2; CDR3: CASSLGFGGNYGYTF; DNA: TGCGCCAGCAGCTTGGGATTCGGGGGAAACTATGGCTACACCTTC
V: TRBV5-1; length: 13; size: few; D: NA; J: TRBJ1-1; CDR3: CASSLEGDGVAFF; DNA: TGCGCCAGCAGCTTGGAGGGGGATGGGGTAGCTTTCTTT
V: TRBV6-1; length: 15; size: NA; D: TRBD2; J: TRBJ2-7; CDR3: CASSEVGTSGYEQYF; DNA: TGTGCCAGCAGTGAAGTGGGGACTAGCGGCTACGAGCAGTACTTC
V: TRBV5-1; length: 15; size: NA; D: NA; J: TRBJ1-3; CDR3: CASSLFAGAGNTIYF; DNA: TGCGCCAGCAGCTTGTTTGCAGGGGCTGGAAACACCATATATTTT
V: TRBV27; length: 17; size: NA; D: NA; J: TRBJ2-1; CDR3: CASSLRGGDYSYNEQFF; DNA: TGTGCCAGCAGTTTAAGGGGGGGTGATTACTCCTACAATGAGCAGTTCTTC
V: TRBV3-1/TRBV3-2; length: 18; size: NA; D: TRBD1; J: TRBJ1-1; CDR3: CASSKSRLGRTGPTEAFF; DNA: TGTGCCAGCAGCAAGTCGAGGTTAGGACGGACAGGACCCACTGAAGCTTTCTTT
V: TRBV7-9; length: 14; size: NA; D: NA; J: TRBJ2-3; CDR3: CASSLGRAGGTQYF; DNA: TGTGCCAGCAGCTTAGGTCGGGCAGGGGGGACGCAGTATTTT
V: TRBV6-6; length: 16; size: NA; D: NA; J: TRBJ1-5; CDR3: CASSSPQGGGNQPQHF; DNA: TGTGCCAGCAGTTCTCCTCAAGGGGGGGGCAATCAGCCCCAGCATTTT
V: TRBV30; length: 12; size: once; D: NA; J: TRBJ1-1; CDR3: CAWGGPSTEAFF; DNA: TGTGCCTGGGGGGGCCCCAGCACTGAAGCTTTCTTT
V: TRBV25-1; length: 15; size: NA; D: NA; J: TRBJ2-7; CDR3: CASSESGTFSYEQYF; DNA: TGTGCCAGCAGTGAATCTGGCACCTTCTCCTACGAGCAGTACTTC
V: TRBV6-5; length: 14; size: NA; D: NA; J: TRBJ1-1; CDR3: CASSFARGDTEAFF; DNA: TGTGCCAGCAGTTTTGCTAGGGGCGATACTGAAGCTTTCTTT
V: TRBV2; length: 13; size: NA; D: NA; J: TRBJ1-1; CDR3: CASTGEVNTEAFF; DNA: TGTGCCAGCACCGGGGAAGTTAACACTGAAGCTTTCTTT
V: TRBV3-1/TRBV3-2; length: 18; size: NA; D: NA; J: TRBJ1-6; CDR3: CASSPQGGQSSYNSPLHF; DNA: TGTGCCAGCAGCCCACAAGGGGGACAAAGCTCCTATAATTCACCCCTCCACTTT
V: TRBV19; length: 17; size: NA; D: NA; J: TRBJ2-7; CDR3: CASSRGLARTDSYEQYF; DNA: TGTGCCAGTAGTCGGGGTTTGGCGAGGACTGATTCCTACGAGCAGTACTTC
V: TRBV5-1; length: 17; size: NA; D: TRBD1; J: TRBJ2-7; CDR3: CASSGRDRPSGAYEQYF; DNA: TGCGCCAGCAGCGGCCGGGACAGACCTTCCGGGGCCTACGAGCAGTACTTC
V: TRBV21-1; length: 16; size: NA; D: NA; J: TRBJ2-1; CDR3: CASSNIRGSSYNEQFF; DNA: TGTGCCAGCAGCAATATACGGGGGAGCTCCTACAATGAGCAGTTCTTC
V: TRBV12-3/TRBV12-4; length: 12; size: NA; D: NA; J: TRBJ1-1; CDR3: CASSSGATEAFF; DNA: TGTGCCAGCAGTTCTGGGGCCACTGAAGCTTTCTTT
V: TRBV3-1/TRBV3-2; length: 13; size: NA; D: NA; J: TRBJ2-1; CDR3: CASSEGTGNEQFF; DNA: TGTGCCAGCAGCGAAGGGACTGGTAATGAGCAGTTCTTC
V: TRBV19; length: 13; size: NA; D: NA; J: TRBJ2-3; CDR3: CASSRTGQATQYF; DNA: TGTGCCAGTAGCCGGACGGGACAAGCTACGCAGTATTTT
V: TRBV7-9; length: 12; size: NA; D: NA; J: TRBJ1-4; CDR3: CASSPDYEKLFF; DNA: TGTGCCAGCAGCCCGGACTATGAAAAACTGTTTTTT
V: TRBV27; length: 16; size: NA; D: NA; J: TRBJ1-6; CDR3: CASSYPAGGHNSPLHF; DNA: TGTGCCAGCAGTTACCCTGCCGGTGGGCATAATTCACCCCTCCACTTT
V: TRBV7-9; length: 11; size: NA; D: NA; J: TRBJ2-7; CDR3: CASSRGYEQYF; DNA: TGTGCCAGCAGCCGAGGATACGAGCAGTACTTC
V: TRBV5-1; length: 15; size: NA; D: NA; J: TRBJ1-1; CDR3: CASSSRPWGGTEAFF; DNA: TGCGCCAGCAGCTCCCGACCCTGGGGGGGCACTGAAGCTTTCTTT
V: TRBV4-2; length: 16; size: NA; D: NA; J: TRBJ1-3; CDR3: CASSQGGVNSGNTIYF; DNA: TGTGCCAGCAGCCAAGGGGGAGTTAACTCTGGAAACACCATATATTTT
V: TRBV7-9; length: 12; size: NA; D: NA; J: TRBJ1-5; CDR3: CASSQGFQPQHF; DNA: TGTGCCAGCAGCCAGGGATTTCAGCCCCAGCATTTT
V: TRBV6-5; length: 15; size: NA; D: TRBD1; J: TRBJ2-5; CDR3: CASSSPDRGGETQYF; DNA: TGTGCCAGCAGTTCCCCCGACAGGGGCGGGGAGACCCAGTACTTC
V: TRBV11-3; length: 16; size: NA; D: TRBD1; J: TRBJ1-6; CDR3: CASSLAGQGAYSPLHF; DNA: TGTGCCAGCAGCTTAGCCGGACAGGGGGCTTATTCACCCCTCCACTTT
V: TRBV9; length: 16; size: NA; D: TRBD2; J: TRBJ2-3; CDR3: CASSIWTSGGTDTQYF; DNA: TGTGCCAGCAGCATCTGGACTAGCGGGGGCACAGATACGCAGTATTTT
V: TRBV5-4; length: 17; size: NA; D: TRBD2; J: TRBJ2-1; CDR3: CASSPGLAGGIWNEQFF; DNA: TGTGCCAGCAGCCCGGGACTAGCGGGAGGAATATGGAATGAGCAGTTCTTC
V: TRBV7-9; length: 16; size: NA; D: NA; J: TRBJ2-7; CDR3: CASSPPDSNFAYEQYF; DNA: TGTGCCAGCAGCCCACCGGACAGTAACTTTGCCTACGAGCAGTACTTC